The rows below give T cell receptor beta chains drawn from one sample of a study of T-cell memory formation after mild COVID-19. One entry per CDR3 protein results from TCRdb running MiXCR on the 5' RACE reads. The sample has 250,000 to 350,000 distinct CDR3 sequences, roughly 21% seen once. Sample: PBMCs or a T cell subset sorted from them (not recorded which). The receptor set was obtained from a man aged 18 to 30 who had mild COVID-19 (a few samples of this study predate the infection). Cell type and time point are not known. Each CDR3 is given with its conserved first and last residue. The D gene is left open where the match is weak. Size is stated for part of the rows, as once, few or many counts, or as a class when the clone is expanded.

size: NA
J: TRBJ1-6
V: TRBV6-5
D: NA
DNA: TGTGCCAGCAGAAGGGCAGGGGCCGACAATTCACCCCTCCACTTT
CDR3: CASRRAGADNSPLHF

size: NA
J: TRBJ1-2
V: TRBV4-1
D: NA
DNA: TGCGCCAGCAGCCAAGGAACAGTCGGCTACACCTTC
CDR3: CASSQGTVGYTF

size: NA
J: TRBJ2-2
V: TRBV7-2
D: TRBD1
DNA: TGTGCCAGCAGTCCTAACAGGGGGCAGAACACCGGGGAGCTGTTTTTT
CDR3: CASSPNRGQNTGELFF

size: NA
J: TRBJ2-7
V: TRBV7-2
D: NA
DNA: TGTGCCAGCAGCTTTAGTGGGCGCTACGAGCAGTACTTC
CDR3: CASSFSGRYEQYF

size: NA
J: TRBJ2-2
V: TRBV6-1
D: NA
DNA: TGTGCCAGCACACGAATCACGGGGAACACCGGGGAGCTGTTTTTT
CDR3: CASTRITGNTGELFF

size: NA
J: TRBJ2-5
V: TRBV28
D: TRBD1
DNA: TGTGCCAGCAGCCACCAGACAGGGGTCCCGGGAGAGACCCAGTACTTC
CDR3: CASSHQTGVPGETQYF

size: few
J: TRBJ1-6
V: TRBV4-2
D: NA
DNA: TGTGCCAGCAGCCAAGAAGTGGGGATAGGTTCACCCCTCCACTTT
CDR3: CASSQEVGIGSPLHF

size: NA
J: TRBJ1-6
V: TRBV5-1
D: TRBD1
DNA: TGCGCCAGCAGCCGAATGGGACAGGGGGCGCGTTCACCCCTCCACTTT
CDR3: CASSRMGQGARSPLHF

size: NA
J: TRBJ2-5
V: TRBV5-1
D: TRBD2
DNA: TGCGCCAGCAGCTCCATAGGACTAGCGGGGGAAGAGACCCAGTACTTC
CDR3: CASSSIGLAGEETQYF

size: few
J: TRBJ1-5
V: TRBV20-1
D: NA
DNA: TGCAGTGCTGGGGCGGGGGGAGCCCAGCCCCAGCATTTT
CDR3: CSAGAGGAQPQHF

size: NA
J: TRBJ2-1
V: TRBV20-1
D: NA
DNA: TGCAGTGCTACGATAAATGAGCAGTTCTTC
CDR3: CSATINEQFF

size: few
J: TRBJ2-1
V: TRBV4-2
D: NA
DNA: TGTGCCAGCAGCCAAGAGGCGGCCTCGGCGGCCCAGGGTGAGCAGTTCTTC
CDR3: CASSQEAASAAQGEQFF

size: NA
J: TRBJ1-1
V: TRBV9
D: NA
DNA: TGTGCCAGCAGCGTAGGGGGGGGGCCCACTGAAGCTTTCTTT
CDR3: CASSVGGGPTEAFF

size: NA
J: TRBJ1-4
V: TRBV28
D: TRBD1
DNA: TGTGCCAGCAGGAGACAGGGCCTGGATGGAAAACTGTTTTTT
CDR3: CASRRQGLDGKLFF

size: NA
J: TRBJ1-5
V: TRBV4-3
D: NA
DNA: TGCGCCAGCAGCCTAGTGGCGGGTTTAGGCCAGCCCCAGCATTTT
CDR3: CASSLVAGLGQPQHF

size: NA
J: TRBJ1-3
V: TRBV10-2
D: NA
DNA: TGCGCCAGCAGTGAAAGCTTATCTGGAAACACCATATATTTT
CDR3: CASSESLSGNTIYF

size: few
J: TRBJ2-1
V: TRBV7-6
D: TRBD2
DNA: TGTGCCAGCAGCCCCGGGGCGGGGGGATCTGATGAGCAGTTCTTC
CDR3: CASSPGAGGSDEQFF

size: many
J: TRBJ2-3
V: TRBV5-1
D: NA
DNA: TGCGCCAGCAGCTTCCCCCCCGGGACGCAAGGGGCAGATACGCAGTATTTT
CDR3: CASSFPPGTQGADTQYF

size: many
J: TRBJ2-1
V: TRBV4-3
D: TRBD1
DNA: TGCGCCAGCGGGCCGTTGGGACAGGGAGGCAATGAGCAGTTCTTC
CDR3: CASGPLGQGGNEQFF

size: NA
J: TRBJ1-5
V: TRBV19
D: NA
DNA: TGTGCCAGTAGTATACGGCGGGGCAATCAGCCCCAGCATTTT
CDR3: CASSIRRGNQPQHF

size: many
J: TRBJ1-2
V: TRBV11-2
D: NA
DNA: TGTGCCAGCAGCTTAGATCAGGGGAGCTATGGCTACACCTTC
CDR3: CASSLDQGSYGYTF

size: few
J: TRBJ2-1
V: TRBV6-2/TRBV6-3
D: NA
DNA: TGTGCCAGCAGTTATTCAGGGGAGCTATCCTACAATGAGCAGTTCTTC
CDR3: CASSYSGELSYNEQFF

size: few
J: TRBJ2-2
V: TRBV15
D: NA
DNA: TGTGCCACCAGCGGCCGAAACACCGGGGAGCTGTTTTTT
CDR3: CATSGRNTGELFF

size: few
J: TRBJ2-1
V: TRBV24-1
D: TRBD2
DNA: TGTGCCACCCCTAGCGGGGGGGCCAATGAGCAGTTCTTC
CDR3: CATPSGGANEQFF